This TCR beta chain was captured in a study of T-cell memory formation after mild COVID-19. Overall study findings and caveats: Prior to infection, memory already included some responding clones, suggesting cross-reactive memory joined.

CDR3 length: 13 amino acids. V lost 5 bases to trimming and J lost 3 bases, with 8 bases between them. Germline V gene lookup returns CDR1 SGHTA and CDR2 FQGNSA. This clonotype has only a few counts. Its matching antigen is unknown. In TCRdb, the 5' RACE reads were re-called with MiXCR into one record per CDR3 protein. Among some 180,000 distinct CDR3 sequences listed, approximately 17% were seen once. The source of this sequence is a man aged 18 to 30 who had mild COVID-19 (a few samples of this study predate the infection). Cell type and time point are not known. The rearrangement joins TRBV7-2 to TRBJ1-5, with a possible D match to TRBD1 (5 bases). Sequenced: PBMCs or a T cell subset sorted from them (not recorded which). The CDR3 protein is CASSLGTNQPQHF. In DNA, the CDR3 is TGTGCCAGCAGCCTTGGGACCAATCAGCCCCAGCATTTT. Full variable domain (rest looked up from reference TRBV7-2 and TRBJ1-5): GAGVSQSPSNKVTEKGKDVELRCDPISGHTALYWYRQSLGQGLEFLIYFQGNSAPDKSGLPSDRFSAERTGGSVSTLTIQRTQQEDSAVYLCASSLGTNQPQHFGDGTRLSIL.